Below are 6 T cell receptor beta chains sequenced from a single sample in a study of monozygotic twins with inflammatory bowel disease. TCRdb reprocessed the 5' RACE reads, with one entry per CDR3 protein and no DNA. The sample has some 450,000 distinct CDR3 sequences; the top ten hold about 2.6%. Sample: blood. The receptor set was obtained from a human donor with ulcerative colitis or Crohn's disease, or a healthy co-twin of an affected twin (not recorded which).

The CDR3 loop is CASSFRTSGHNEQFF. This sequence joins TRBV5-1 and TRBJ2-1; TCRdb proposes TRBD2, but this gene call is untestable without DNA. The germline V gene encodes CDR1 SGHRS and CDR2 YFSETQ. This CDR3 has 15 residues.

CDR3 protein: CASSQDHGGTPYGYTF. The chain has TRBV4-1 and TRBJ1-2. Germline values: CDR1 MGHRA, CDR2 YSYEKL. CDR3 length: 16 residues.

The genes are TRBV9 and TRBJ2-3; lacking DNA, the TRBD1 call made by TCRdb goes unchecked. The CDR3 covers 15 residues. Germline V lookup: CDR1 SGDLS, CDR2 YYNGEE. CDR3 amino acids: CASSVSSAGADTQYF.

This rearrangement joins TRBV11-1 to TRBJ2-1; TCRdb's D gene call, TRBD2, goes unchecked for lack of DNA. The CDR3 covers 18 residues. Germline CDR1 and CDR2: SGHAT and FQDESV (reference sequence). The CDR3 reads CASSLTKVGAGDYNEQFF.

This chain connects TRBV6-5 to TRBJ2-2; TCRdb's assignment of TRBD2 cannot be checked, as there is no DNA. From germline, CDR1 is MNHEY and CDR2 SVGAGI. The length of the CDR3 is 19 residues. The CDR3 protein is CASSYTLGLAALRTGELFF.

The chain uses TRBV5-1 and TRBJ2-3; TCRdb picks TRBD1, but there is no DNA to check that call. The CDR3 consists of 17 residues. Germline V gene data show CDR1 as SGHRS and CDR2 as YFSETQ. CDR3 sequence: CASSYRGTGQAIDTQYF.